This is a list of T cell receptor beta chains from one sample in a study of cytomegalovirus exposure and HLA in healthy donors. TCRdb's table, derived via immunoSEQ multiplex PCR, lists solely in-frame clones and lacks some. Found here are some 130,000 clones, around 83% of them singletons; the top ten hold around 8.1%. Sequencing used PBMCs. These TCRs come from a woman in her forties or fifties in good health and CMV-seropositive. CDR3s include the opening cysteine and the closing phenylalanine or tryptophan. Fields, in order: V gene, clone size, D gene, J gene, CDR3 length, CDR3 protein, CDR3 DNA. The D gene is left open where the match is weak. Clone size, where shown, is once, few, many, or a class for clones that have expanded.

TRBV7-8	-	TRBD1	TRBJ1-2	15	CASSFSGTGSYGYTF	TGTGCCAGCAGCTTCTCCGGGACAGGGAGCTATGGCTACACCTTC
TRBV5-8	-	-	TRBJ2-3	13	CASSLGVADTQYF	TGTGCCAGCAGCTTGGGTGTCGCAGATACGCAGTATTTT
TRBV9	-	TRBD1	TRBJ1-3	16	CASSVVAGGSGNTIYF	TGTGCCAGCAGCGTAGTGGCAGGGGGCTCTGGAAACACCATATATTTT
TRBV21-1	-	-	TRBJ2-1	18	CASSGTSGRRTSYNEQFF	TGTGCCAGCAGCGGGACTAGCGGGAGAAGGACCTCCTACAATGAGCAGTTCTTC
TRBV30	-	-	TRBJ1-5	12	CAWSRANQPQHF	TGTGCCTGGAGCAGGGCAAATCAGCCCCAGCATTTT
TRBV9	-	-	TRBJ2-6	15	CASSVGSSGANVLTF	TGTGCCAGCAGCGTAGGGAGCTCCGGGGCCAACGTCCTGACTTTC
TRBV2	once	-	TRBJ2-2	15	CASSERRVATGELFF	TGTGCCAGCAGTGAAAGGAGGGTTGCCACCGGGGAGCTGTTTTTT
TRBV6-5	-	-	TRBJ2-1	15	CASSYGGTSYNEQFF	TGTGCCAGCAGTTACGGCGGGACCTCCTACAATGAGCAGTTCTTC
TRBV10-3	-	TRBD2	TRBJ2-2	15	CAISEQRETGGELFF	TGTGCCATCAGTGAACAGCGGGAGACAGGCGGGGAGCTGTTTTTT
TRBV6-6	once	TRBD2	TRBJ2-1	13	CASSYGTSDEQFF	TGTGCCAGCAGTTATGGGACTAGCGATGAGCAGTTCTTC
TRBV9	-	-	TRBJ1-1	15	CASGMGPRGSTEAFF	TGTGCCAGCGGAATGGGCCCACGAGGGAGCACTGAAGCTTTCTTT
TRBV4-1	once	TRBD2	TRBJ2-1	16	CASNSLGTSGSREQFF	TGCGCCAGCAACTCCTTGGGGACTAGCGGGAGCAGAGAGCAGTTCTTC
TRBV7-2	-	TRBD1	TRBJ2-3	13	CASSLDVQGPQYF	TGTGCCAGCAGCTTAGATGTACAGGGGCCGCAGTATTTT
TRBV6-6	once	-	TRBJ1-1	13	CASSGLDGTEAFF	TGTGCCAGCAGTGGACTGGATGGTACTGAAGCTTTCTTT
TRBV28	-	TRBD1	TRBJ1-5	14	CASSRDRGDQPQHF	TGTGCCAGCAGCCGGGACAGGGGAGATCAGCCCCAGCATTTT
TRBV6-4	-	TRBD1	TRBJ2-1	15	CASSAGTGAYNEQFF	TGTGCCAGCAGCGCCGGGACAGGGGCCTACAATGAGCAGTTCTTC
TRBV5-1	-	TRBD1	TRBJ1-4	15	CASSLGGQGDEKLFF	TGCGCCAGCAGCTTGGGAGGACAGGGGGATGAAAAACTGTTTTTT
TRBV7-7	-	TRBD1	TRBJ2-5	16	CASSLVARGTVETQYF	TGTGCTAGCAGCTTAGTTGCCAGGGGGACGGTAGAGACCCAGTACTTC
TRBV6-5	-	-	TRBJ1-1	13	CASSYGASTEAFF	TGTGCCAGCAGTTACGGGGCTAGCACTGAAGCTTTCTTT
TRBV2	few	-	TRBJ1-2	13	CASSEGRTNGYTF	TGTGCCAGCAGTGAGGGACGGACTAATGGCTACACCTTC
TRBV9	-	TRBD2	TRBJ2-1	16	CASSPPGLVGYNEQFF	TGTGCCAGCAGCCCCCCGGGACTAGTGGGATATAATGAGCAGTTCTTC
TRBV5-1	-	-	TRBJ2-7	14	CASSLEGDLYEQYF	TGCGCCAGCAGCTTGGAAGGAGATCTCTACGAGCAGTACTTC
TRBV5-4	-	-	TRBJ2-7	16	CASSLSGRGSSYEQYF	TGTGCCAGCAGCCTCTCTGGGCGGGGAAGCTCCTACGAGCAGTACTTC
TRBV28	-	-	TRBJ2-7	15	CASSGLGGPWYEQYF	TGTGCCAGCAGCGGGTTGGGGGGGCCCTGGTACGAGCAGTACTTC
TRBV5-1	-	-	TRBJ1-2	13	CASSLDSDYGYTF	TGCGCCAGCAGCTTGGATTCCGACTATGGCTACACCTTC
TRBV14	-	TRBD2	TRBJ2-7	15	CASSQLAGGSYEQYF	TGTGCCAGCAGCCAACTAGCGGGAGGGTCCTACGAGCAGTACTTC
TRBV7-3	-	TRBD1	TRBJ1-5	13	CASSSGGGQPQHF	TGTGCCAGCAGCTCAGGGGGCGGTCAGCCCCAGCATTTT
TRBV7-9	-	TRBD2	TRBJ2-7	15	CASSLSSGRYYEQYF	TGTGCCAGCAGCTTATCTAGCGGGCGCTACTACGAGCAGTACTTC
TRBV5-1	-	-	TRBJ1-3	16	CASSLDIISSGNTIYF	TGCGCCAGCAGCTTGGACATCATCTCCTCTGGAAACACCATATATTTT
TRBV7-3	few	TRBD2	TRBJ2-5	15	CASSLTAGDPVTQYF	TGTGCCAGCAGCTTAACGGCGGGGGATCCGGTGACCCAGTACTTC
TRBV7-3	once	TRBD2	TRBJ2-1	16	CASSYRGLAGNNEQFF	TGTGCCAGCAGTTACAGGGGACTAGCGGGGAACAATGAGCAGTTCTTC
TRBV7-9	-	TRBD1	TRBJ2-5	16	CASSPGQGLLQETQYF	TGTGCCAGCAGCCCCGGACAGGGTCTCCTCCAAGAGACCCAGTACTTC
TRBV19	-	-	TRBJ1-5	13	CASSTGLGQPQHF	TGTGCCAGTAGTACGGGTTTGGGTCAGCCCCAGCATTTT
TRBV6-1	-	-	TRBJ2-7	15	CASRKQAMSSYEQYF	TGTGCCAGCAGGAAACAGGCTATGAGCTCCTACGAGCAGTACTTC
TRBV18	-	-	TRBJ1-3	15	CASSPAQGTGNTIYF	TGTGCCAGCTCACCAGCACAGGGTACAGGAAACACCATATATTTT
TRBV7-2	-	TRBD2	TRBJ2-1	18	CASSLSGLAGPPGDEQFF	TGTGCCAGCAGCTTATCGGGACTAGCGGGGCCCCCGGGCGATGAGCAGTTCTTC
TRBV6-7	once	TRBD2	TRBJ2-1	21	CASSYPPGLAGESHFYNEQFF	TGTGCCAGCAGTTACCCTCCGGGACTAGCGGGAGAGTCTCACTTTTACAATGAGCAGTTCTTC
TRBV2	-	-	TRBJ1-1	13	CASSEGSGSEAFF	TGTGCCAGCAGTGAAGGATCTGGCAGTGAAGCTTTCTTT
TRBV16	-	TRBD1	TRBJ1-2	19	CASSTTTTGDFVSNYGYTF	TGTGCCAGCAGCACTACTACGACAGGGGATTTTGTCTCTAACTATGGCTACACCTTC
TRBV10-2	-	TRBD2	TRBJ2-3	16	CASSVQDAGEPDTQYF	TGCGCCAGCAGTGTGCAGGATGCGGGAGAACCAGATACGCAGTATTTT
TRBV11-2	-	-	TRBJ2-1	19	CASSSPNFDSASSYNEQFF	TGTGCCAGCAGCTCCCCCAACTTCGACAGTGCGAGCTCCTACAATGAGCAGTTCTTC